The 27 T cell receptor beta chains below all came from one sample that was sequenced in a study of shared clonotypes between healthy human individuals. Data came from immunoSEQ multiplex PCR; TCRdb stores just in-frame clones and leaves some out. The data show about 2.1 million clones, around 93% seen once. Naive CD8 isolation took CD45RO-negative cells positively selected for CCR7 and excluded terminally differentiated effector memory CD45RA+ cells. The sequencing input was naive CD8+ T cells from PBMCs. The receptors were sampled from a man younger than 35 in good health. Some clones in this sample may be carry-over from other donors' samples.

This clone was seen a single time. The rearrangement links TRBV28 to TRBJ2-1; 11 bases agree with TRBD1. The CDR3 length is 16 residues. V was clipped by 3 bases and J by 3 bases; unmatched bases: 4. CDR1 and CDR2 (germline): MDHEN, SYDVKM. The CDR3 DNA follows: TGTGCCAGCAGTTTCCCCGGGACAGGGGGCTACAATGAGCAGTTCTTC. Protein sequence: CASSFPGTGGYNEQFF.

This chain connects TRBV6-5 to TRBJ1-1; D gene uncertain. The germline V gene encodes CDR1 MNHEY and CDR2 SVGAGI. The CDR3 is 14 residues long. Deletions cut 2 bases from V and 3 bases from J, with 10 bases between. This CDR3 is CASSYDTAYTEAFF. Here the CDR3 DNA reads TGTGCCAGCAGTTACGACACCGCCTACACTGAAGCTTTCTTT.

The CDR3 DNA follows: TGTGCCAGTAGCCAGCGGATGGGGACAGACGAAGCTTTCTTT. Its protein product is CASSQRMGTDEAFF. The chain uses TRBV19 and TRBJ1-1; 7 bases align to TRBD1. V gave up 6 bases and J gave up 8 bases; unmatched junction bases: 12. Germline V gives CDR1 LNHDA, CDR2 SQIVND (reference sequence). This CDR3 spans 14 amino acids.

This clone was recorded once. The chain couples TRBV27 to TRBJ2-7, with D possibly being TRBD2 (5 bases). The CDR3 is 11 residues long. Trimming removed 7 bases at V and 6 bases at J, with 10 bases between. The germline gives CDR1 MNHEY, CDR2 SMNVEV (reference sequence). CDR3 in DNA: TGTGCCAGCACTCAAGGGAGCGAGCAGTACTTC. Translated, it gives CASTQGSEQYF.

The genes are TRBV7-9 and TRBJ2-2; no reliable D call. The CDR3 is made up of 16 amino acids. Germline CDR1 SEHNR, CDR2 FQNEAQ (reference sequence). V lost 4 bases to trimming and J lost 3 bases, with 15 bases between them. CDR3 DNA: TGTGCCAGCAGCTCCCCGCTCGGACGAGACACCGGGGAGCTGTTTTTT. Translated: CASSSPLGRDTGELFF.

This clone was seen a single time. J is TRBJ2-1 and V is TRBV19, with 7 positions matching TRBD2. The CDR3 is 16 residues long. J was trimmed by 6 bases and V by 3 bases; bases with no gene match: 11. The germline V gene has CDR1 LNHDA and CDR2 SQIVND (reference sequence). The CDR3 region is CASSMGGRAFANEQFF. The DNA for the CDR3 is TGTGCCAGTAGTATGGGTGGGAGGGCCTTCGCCAATGAGCAGTTCTTC.

Of note for this clone: This specimen includes other DNA sequences encoding the same CDR3. The V and J genes are TRBV12-5 and TRBJ2-3, with D unresolved. The CDR3 runs 12 residues. Trimming cost V 6 bases and J 1 base, with 5 bases left between them. Germline V gene lookup returns CDR1 LGHNT and CDR2 FRNRAP. The CDR3 spells CASGFGTDTQYF. The CDR3 region has the DNA TGTGCTAGTGGATTCGGCACAGATACGCAGTATTTT.

To note about this clone: The sample holds other DNA sequences that translate to the same CDR3. The genes are TRBV7-9 and TRBJ2-7, with D tentatively TRBD1 or TRBD2 (5 bases each). The CDR3 contains 14 residues. Germline CDR1 reads SEHNR; CDR2 reads FQNEAQ (reference sequence). The V gene lost 1 base and the J gene lost 2 bases, with 9 bases spanning the gap. The CDR3 coding sequence is TGTGCCAGCAGCTTAGGGGGACCGACCTACGAGCAGTACTTC. Translated, it gives CASSLGGPTYEQYF.

The chain is built from TRBV6-5 and TRBJ2-3; 8 nucleotides line up with TRBD2. The CDR3 contains 15 residues. V lost 2 bases to trimming and J lost 0 bases; unmatched junction nucleotides: 1. Germline V lookup: CDR1 MNHEY, CDR2 SVGAGI. CDR3 residues: CASSYRTSSTDTQYF. The CDR3 DNA is TGTGCCAGCAGTTACCGGACTAGCAGCACAGATACGCAGTATTTT.

The chain joins TRBV28 to TRBJ2-3, with 10 bases that match TRBD2. Germline CDR1 and CDR2: MDHEN and SYDVKM. V was pared by 6 bases and J by 5 bases, with 11 bases of the junction left unmatched. The length of the CDR3 is 16 residues. This chain's CDR3 is CASSPHLAGAVDTQYF. In DNA, the CDR3 is TGTGCCAGCAGCCCCCATCTAGCGGGAGCTGTAGATACGCAGTATTTT. The variable domain in full, with the rest retrieved from reference TRBV28 and TRBJ2-3, is DVKVTQSSRYLVKRTGEKVFLECVQDMDHENMFWYRQDPGLGLRLIYFSYDVKMKEKGDIPEGYSVSREKKERFSLILESASTNQTSMYLCASSPHLAGAVDTQYFGPGTRLTVL.

Concerning this clone: This CDR3 is also generated by other DNA sequences in the sample. The rearrangement joins TRBV11-2 to TRBJ1-1; D is unresolved. The ends were cut back, 5 bases at V and 8 bases at J, with 12 bases in the middle. Germline CDR1 is SGHAT and CDR2 is FQNNGV. The CDR3 consists of 12 residues. CDR3 nucleotide sequence: TGTGCCAGCAGCCTGACGGAGGAGGAAGCTTTCTTT. Amino acid sequence: CASSLTEEEAFF.

Details on this clone: At the DNA level, this CDR3 is encoded by other sequences in the same sample as well. The V gene is TRBV5-4, the J gene TRBJ2-2, with D perhaps TRBD1 (6 bases). CDR1 and CDR2 (germline): SGHNT, YYREEE (reference sequence). The CDR3 length is 14 residues. Trimming removed 0 bases from V and 5 bases from J, with 8 bases in between. The CDR3 sequence is CASSLGTDTGELFF. CDR3 bases: TGTGCCAGCAGCTTGGGGACAGATACCGGGGAGCTGTTTTTT.

The sample holds one count of this clone. This chain joins TRBV27 and TRBJ2-7, with TRBD1 matching over 8 bases. V was clipped by 3 bases and J by 2 bases; unmatched bases: 3. Germline V gives CDR1 MNHEY, CDR2 SMNVEV (reference sequence). This CDR3 is built from 14 residues. CDR3 DNA sequence: TGTGCCAGCAGTTTGAAGGACAGGGCCTACGAGCAGTACTTC. Its protein product is CASSLKDRAYEQYF.

The chain joins TRBV13 to TRBJ2-1; D might be TRBD2 (5 bases). The length of the CDR3 is 17 residues. V gave up 1 base and J gave up 8 bases, with 21 bases separating them. Germline loops: CDR1 PRHDT, CDR2 FYEKMQ (reference sequence). DNA of the CDR3: TGTGCCAGCAGCTTAGTATCGGCCCTGATCTCCGGGGATGAGCAGTTCTTC. Encoded protein: CASSLVSALISGDEQFF.

The rearrangement joins TRBV9 to TRBJ2-1, with D tentatively TRBD1 (6 bases). Germline V gene data show CDR1 as SGDLS and CDR2 as YYNGEE. The germline V and J ends were trimmed by 8 bases and 9 bases, with 18 bases remaining between them. The CDR3 extends over 13 amino acids. The CDR3 sequence: CASSTGRWGEQFF. The CDR3 DNA follows: TGTGCCAGTTCCACAGGGAGATGGGGTGAGCAGTTCTTC.

Points on this clone: Other DNA sequences from this sample encode an identical CDR3 as well. V is TRBV11-2 and J is TRBJ2-4, with 7 bases identical to TRBD1. Unmatched junction bases numbered 5, after V lost 4 bases and J lost 5 bases. The CDR3 is made up of 14 amino acids. The germline V gene has CDR1 SGHAT and CDR2 FQNNGV. CDR3 residues: CASSSRQGENIQYF. The CDR3 coding sequence is TGTGCCAGCAGCTCAAGACAGGGCGAAAACATTCAGTACTTC.

The chain links TRBV4-1 to TRBJ1-1; D is perhaps TRBD1 (5 bases). V was clipped by 2 bases and J by 2 bases, with 12 bases between them. The CDR3 totals 15 residues. From germline, CDR1 is MGHRA and CDR2 YSYEKL. CDR3 protein: CASSQTTGTNTEAFF. The CDR3, as DNA: TGCGCCAGCAGCCAAACTACAGGAACTAACACTGAAGCTTTCTTT.

The CDR3 DNA is TGTGCCAGCAGCGCACAGAGTAACTATGGCTACACCTTC. Translated, it gives CASSAQSNYGYTF. The rearrangement uses TRBV9 and TRBJ1-2; D is undetermined. Trimming left V 3 bases short and J 1 base short, with 7 bases between. The CDR3 runs 13 residues. Germline CDR1 reads SGDLS; CDR2 reads YYNGEE.

This chain joins TRBV5-1 and TRBJ2-2, with 10 nucleotides matching TRBD2. V lost 0 bases and J lost 4; bases outside the gene matches: 15. The length of the CDR3 is 20 residues. Germline lookup yields CDR1 SGHRS and CDR2 YFSETQ. The CDR3 here is CASSLVLAGERPPGTGELFF. The CDR3 nucleotides read TGCGCCAGCAGCTTGGTGCTAGCGGGAGAGCGCCCACCCGGCACCGGGGAGCTGTTTTTT.

The gene calls are TRBV7-9 and TRBJ2-3; tentative D call: TRBD2 (6 bases). V dropped 5 bases and J dropped 2 bases, with 17 bases sitting between them. The germline gives CDR1 SEHNR, CDR2 FQNEAQ (reference sequence). This CDR3 has 16 residues. The CDR3 protein is CASSPLGSGITDTQYF. CDR3 in DNA: TGTGCCAGCAGCCCCCTTGGTAGCGGAATCACAGATACGCAGTATTTT. Based on the CDR3 plus reference TRBV7-9 and TRBJ2-3, the full variable domain is DTGVSQNPRHKITKRGQNVTFRCDPISEHNRLYWYRQTLGQGPEFLTYFQNEAQLEKSRLLSDRFSAERPKGSFSTLEIQRTEQGDSAMYLCASSPLGSGITDTQYFGPGTRLTVL.

This sequence joins TRBV7-9 and TRBJ2-5; TRBD2 is a possible D gene (5 bases). There are 13 residues in the CDR3. V lost 7 bases and J lost 2, with 11 bases in between. Germline V gene lookup returns CDR1 SEHNR and CDR2 FQNEAQ (reference sequence). The CDR3 region is CASTPGLQETQYF. CDR3 bases: TGTGCCAGCACCCCGGGGTTACAAGAGACCCAGTACTTC.

The chain joins TRBV5-8 to TRBJ1-4, with 11 positions matching TRBD1. The CDR3 runs 16 residues. The trim removed 2 bases at V and 3 bases at J, leaving 3 bases unmatched. Germline CDR1 reads SGHTS; CDR2 reads YDEGEE. The DNA for the CDR3 is TGTGCCAGCAGCTTCGGACAGGGGGCTGCTAATGAAAAACTGTTTTTT. It is translated as CASSFGQGAANEKLFF.

V and J are TRBV20-1 and TRBJ1-1; unclear D gene. CDR3 size: 10 residues. The germline gives CDR1 DFQATT, CDR2 SNEGSKA (reference sequence). The CDR3 reads CIADGAQAFF. CDR3 sequence (DNA): TGCATTGCGGACGGCGCTCAAGCTTTCTTT.

This clone was recorded only once. CDR3 bases: TGTGCCAGCAGTTTATCGGGACTAGCCCAGGAGACCCAGTACTTC. Translated, it gives CASSLSGLAQETQYF. The rearrangement links TRBV28 to TRBJ2-5; the match to TRBD2 covers 9 bases. The CDR3 is made up of 15 amino acids. From germline, CDR1 is MDHEN and CDR2 SYDVKM. Unmatched junction bases numbered 5, after V lost 1 base and J lost 5 bases.

Comment on this clone: Other nucleotide sequences from this sample produce the same CDR3. The chain carries TRBV27 and TRBJ1-1; TRBD1 matches at 9 bases. Per germline, CDR1 MNHEY and CDR2 SMNVEV (reference sequence). The CDR3 runs 13 residues. Trimming removed 6 bases from V and 4 bases from J; junction bases left unmatched: 3. CDR3 sequence: CASSPTGGTEAFF. CDR3 sequence (DNA): TGTGCCAGCAGCCCGACAGGGGGCACTGAAGCTTTCTTT.

Comment on this clone: The same CDR3 can be traced to other DNA sequences in this sample. This chain uses TRBV28 with TRBJ2-1; D call uncertain. V lost 2 bases and J 3 bases, leaving 8 bases between the germline ends. The germline V gene has CDR1 MDHEN and CDR2 SYDVKM. CDR3 length equals 14 residues. The CDR3 reads CASSLGAVYNEQFF. In nucleotides, the CDR3 is TGTGCCAGCAGTTTAGGCGCAGTCTACAATGAGCAGTTCTTC.

The chain couples TRBV6-5 to TRBJ2-5; the D gene is possibly TRBD1 (5 bases). The CDR3 covers 14 residues. Trimming cost V 7 bases and J 1 base, with 13 bases left between them. The germline V gene has CDR1 MNHEY and CDR2 SVGAGI. CDR3 region: CASTAVGAQETQYF. CDR3 nucleotides: TGTGCCAGCACCGCGGTAGGGGCCCAAGAGACCCAGTACTTC.